These 21 T cell receptor beta chains share one sample of origin, sequenced in a study of response to subunit inactivated influenza vaccine. Each CDR3 protein gets one entry after TCRdb re-called the RT-PCR reads with MiXCR. Here the sample spans just under 550,000 distinct CDR3 sequences, approximately 24% being singletons. The sample also formed part of further work on T cells expressing NK-cell markers. That study adds: Beta-chain TCR cDNA was generated via 5'RACE template switching with UMIs.

The sequencing here drew on CD4+ T cells sorted from PBMCs, taken roughly 12 days after vaccination. Receptors originate from a man between 45 and 60 years old who received an inactivated influenza vaccine.

This clonotype was recorded a few times. The chain joins TRBV7-8 to TRBJ2-7, with a possible D match to TRBD1 (6 bases). CDR3 length: 14 amino acids. V was cut by 8 bases and J by 0 bases, with 14 bases left in between. CDR1 and CDR2 (germline): SGHVS, FQNEAQ. The CDR3 loop is CASRKTGSSYEQYF. The CDR3 nucleotides read TGTGCCAGCCGCAAGACAGGAAGCTCCTACGAGCAGTACTTC.

The V gene is TRBV20-1, the J gene TRBJ2-7; D unclear. CDR1 and CDR2 from the germline V gene are DFQATT and SNEGSKA (reference sequence). This CDR3 is 14 amino acids long. V was trimmed by 0 bases and J by 4 bases, leaving 13 bases between them. The CDR3 here is CSAREPTREYEQYF. CDR3 sequence (DNA): TGCAGTGCTAGAGAACCAACAAGGGAATACGAGCAGTACTTC.

The chain has TRBV7-2 and TRBJ2-7, with a possible D match to TRBD2 (5 bases). This CDR3 comprises 15 residues. CDR1 and CDR2 from the germline V gene are SGHTA and FQGNSA. V lost 2 bases and J 4 bases, leaving 15 bases between the germline ends. The CDR3 sequence is CASSLHRSGGYEQYF. The DNA of the CDR3 is TGTGCCAGCAGCTTACATCGTTCAGGCGGGTACGAGCAGTACTTC.

This clonotype was seen ten or more times. The chain carries TRBV20-1 and TRBJ2-2; the match to TRBD2 covers 10 bases. Germline CDR1 and CDR2: DFQATT and SNEGSKA (reference sequence). The length of the CDR3 is 15 residues. V lost 5 bases to trimming and J lost 5 bases; unmatched junction nucleotides: 8. In DNA form, the CDR3 reads TGCAGTGCTCCCGTAGCGGGAGGTAGAACCGGGGAGCTGTTTTTT. Amino acid sequence: CSAPVAGGRTGELFF.

The J gene is TRBJ2-7, the V gene TRBV5-1; D could derive from TRBD1 or TRBD2 (5 bases each). CDR1 and CDR2 from the germline V gene are SGHRS and YFSETQ. This CDR3 has 14 residues. V shed 4 bases and J shed 3 bases, with 14 bases lying between them. This chain's CDR3 is CASSAGRGFYEQYF. Here the CDR3 DNA reads TGCGCCAGCAGCGCCGGACGGGGCTTCTACGAGCAGTACTTC. Filled out from reference TRBV5-1 and TRBJ2-7, the complete variable domain reads KAGVTQTPRYLIKTRGQQVTLSCSPISGHRSVSWYQQTPGQGLQFLFEYFSETQRNKGNFPGRFSGRQFSNSRSEMNVSTLELGDSALYLCASSAGRGFYEQYFGPGTRLTVT.

This clonotype was found many times. The J gene is TRBJ1-1, the V gene TRBV29-1, with D tentatively TRBD1 (5 bases). This CDR3 is 13 amino acids long. With 4 bases removed from V and 1 base from J, the gap between germline ends came to 10 bases. Germline V gene lookup returns CDR1 SQVTM and CDR2 ANQGSEA. The CDR3 coding sequence is TGCAGCGTTGTTGGGGGGACGAACACTGAAGCTTTCTTT. Its protein product is CSVVGGTNTEAFF.

The chain has TRBV12-3 or TRBV12-4 and TRBJ2-1; D is undetermined. The CDR3 is made up of 14 amino acids. The V end lost 3 bases, the J end lost 6 bases, and 12 bases lay between the germline ends. CDR3 sequence: CASSFNSLGNEQFF. As DNA, the CDR3 is TGTGCCAGCAGTTTTAACTCGCTGGGCAATGAGCAGTTCTTC.

This clonotype was seen a few times. This chain connects TRBV10-3 to TRBJ2-7, with D perhaps matching TRBD1 (6 bases). The germline gives CDR1 ENHRY, CDR2 SYGVKD. The V end was cut by 3 bases, the J end by 7 bases, with 16 bases between. This CDR3 has 14 amino acids. CDR3 bases: TGTGCCATCAGTGAAGTTGGACAGCGCTATGAGCAGTACTTC. Translating gives CAISEVGQRYEQYF.

This clonotype was seen a few times. The chain employs TRBV28 and TRBJ2-7; tentatively, D is TRBD1 (5 bases). CDR1 and CDR2 from the germline V gene are MDHEN and SYDVKM. V was trimmed by 7 bases and J by 0 bases, leaving 13 bases between them. This CDR3 spans 14 amino acids. The CDR3 coding sequence is TGTGCCAGCACCCTGGGGCATCTCTCCTACGAGCAGTACTTC. Protein product: CASTLGHLSYEQYF. The whole variable domain, remainder taken from reference TRBV28 and TRBJ2-7, is DVKVTQSSRYLVKRTGEKVFLECVQDMDHENMFWYRQDPGLGLRLIYFSYDVKMKEKGDIPEGYSVSREKKERFSLILESASTNQTSMYLCASTLGHLSYEQYFGPGTRLTVT.

In its sample, this clonotype was seen a few times. The genes are TRBV2 and TRBJ2-3; D possibly corresponds to TRBD1 (6 bases). V was trimmed by 5 bases and J by 4 bases, leaving 16 bases between them. The CDR3 is 15 residues long. Germline CDR1 reads SNHLY; CDR2 reads FYNNEI. CDR3 in DNA: TGTGCCAGCAGTCCGGGACAAAGTTCTGCAGATACGCAGTATTTT. This gives the protein CASSPGQSSADTQYF.

This clonotype was counted many times. The chain is built from TRBV9 and TRBJ2-7; 8 bases are a match to TRBD2. The length of the CDR3 is 16 residues. From germline, CDR1 is SGDLS and CDR2 YYNGEE. V shed 4 bases and J 4 bases; nucleotides not matched to a gene: 13. This CDR3 is CASSSGGGTSIYEQYF. As DNA, the CDR3 is TGTGCCAGCAGCTCAGGAGGCGGGACTAGTATTTACGAGCAGTACTTC.

The chain recombines TRBV6-2 or TRBV6-3 with TRBJ2-1; the D is unclear. V gave up 0 bases and J gave up 6 bases, with 6 bases separating them. CDR1 and CDR2 from the germline V gene are MNHEY and SVGEGT. CDR3 length: 13 amino acids. CDR3 region: CASSYSGPNEQFF. In DNA, the CDR3 is TGTGCCAGCAGTTACTCAGGGCCCAATGAGCAGTTCTTC.

This clonotype was seen a few times. The chain joins TRBV12-3 or TRBV12-4 to TRBJ2-4, with 8 bases that match TRBD2. This CDR3 has 15 amino acids. V shed 3 bases and J 3 bases; nucleotides not matched to a gene: 4. The CDR3 nucleotides are TGTGCCAGCAGTTTGCTACTAGCGGACAAAAACATTCAGTACTTC. Protein sequence: CASSLLLADKNIQYF.

V usage is TRBV27 and J usage is TRBJ2-1, with a possible D match to TRBD1 (5 bases). In germline, CDR1 is MNHEY, CDR2 SMNVEV (reference sequence). This CDR3 is 15 amino acids long. V lost 3 bases, J lost 3 bases, and 12 bases lay in between. The CDR3: CASSFGQTLYNEQFF. Here the CDR3 DNA reads TGTGCCAGCAGTTTCGGACAAACCCTCTACAATGAGCAGTTCTTC.

The V call is TRBV5-1, the J call TRBJ2-3; 9 bases align to TRBD2. Germline-derived CDR1 and CDR2 are SGHRS and YFSETQ. CDR3 length equals 17 residues. V shed 0 bases, J shed 0 bases, and the junction held 5 bases outside the gene matches. In DNA form, the CDR3 reads TGCGCCAGCAGCTTGGGGGGAAGCGGGAGGAGCACAGATACGCAGTATTTT. Encoded protein: CASSLGGSGRSTDTQYF.

This chain connects TRBV3-1 to TRBJ2-1; 10 nucleotides line up with TRBD2. Germline-derived CDR1 and CDR2 are LGHDT and YNNKEL (reference sequence). CDR3 length equals 16 residues. Trimming at V came to 4 bases and at J to 5 bases, leaving 8 bases not matched to a gene. The CDR3 reads CASSLPLLAGNNEQFF. The CDR3 DNA is TGTGCCAGCAGCCTACCCCTACTAGCGGGAAACAATGAGCAGTTCTTC.

The rearrangement uses TRBV7-2 and TRBJ1-2, with no clear D. Germline loops: CDR1 SGHTA, CDR2 FQGNSA. The CDR3 sequence is 12 residues long. Trimming took off 2 bases at V and 6 bases at J, with 7 bases between the two ends. CDR3 sequence (DNA): TGTGCCAGCAGCTTAAGGGTACATGGCTACACCTTC. It encodes CASSLRVHGYTF.

In this sample, this clonotype turned up many times. The gene calls are TRBV7-8 and TRBJ1-1; 8 bases are a match to TRBD1. There are 14 residues in the CDR3. V shed 1 base, J shed 7 bases, and the junction held 5 bases outside the gene matches. The germline CDR1 and CDR2 sequences are SGHVS and FQNEAQ. In DNA form, the CDR3 reads TGTGCCAGCAGCTTAGTTACAGGGGGTTTTGAAGCTTTCTTT. This encodes CASSLVTGGFEAFF.

The table lists this clonotype with a few counts. The chain has TRBV12-3 or TRBV12-4 and TRBJ2-2, with a weak D call TRBD2 (6 bases). This CDR3 has 13 residues. Trimming pared 2 bases from V and 6 bases from J, leaving 7 bases between. The DNA for the CDR3 is TGTGCCAGCAGTTTAAGGGAGGCCGGGGAGCTGTTTTTT. It yields the protein CASSLREAGELFF.

This clonotype was observed a few times. V and J are TRBV4-3 and TRBJ1-3; a possible D gene is TRBD1 (6 bases). This CDR3 region has 15 residues. V was trimmed by 1 base and J by 5 bases, leaving 12 bases between them. The germline V gene has CDR1 LGHNA and CDR2 YSLEER. DNA of the CDR3: TGCGCCAGCAGCCAAGCTATCGGGGGCAGAAACACCATATATTTT. Translated, it gives CASSQAIGGRNTIYF.

V and J are TRBV4-2 and TRBJ2-3, with D possibly matching TRBD1 (6 bases). The CDR3 runs 15 residues. V was trimmed by 4 bases and J by 1 base, leaving 12 bases between them. Germline V lookup: CDR1 LGHNA, CDR2 YNFKEQ. For the CDR3, the DNA is TGTGCCAGCAGCCCGAGGACAGACGGCACAGATACGCAGTATTTT. Amino acid sequence: CASSPRTDGTDTQYF.